This paragraph covers one T cell receptor beta chain sequence. Antigen specificity is unknown. This specimen belongs to a study of OX40 agonist ivuxolimab in advanced cancers. Study-wide points: Patients with a partial response at 0.1-3.0 mg/kg had among the lowest clonal expansion.

J lost 4 bases, V lost 6 bases, and 4 bases had no gene match. CDR3 length: 13 residues. The germline V gene encodes CDR1 LNHDA and CDR2 SQIVND (reference sequence). Data came from immunoSEQ multiplex PCR; TCRdb stores just in-frame clones and leaves some out. Of under 85,000 clones listed, 75% to 85% are singletons. The input for sequencing was CD4+ or CD8+ T cells sorted from blood, taken in a trial of the OX40 agonist ivuxolimab. The sequence was collected from an adult with an advanced solid tumor such as melanoma, head and neck, liver or kidney cancer. The chain carries TRBV19 and TRBJ2-7, with 9 bases identical to TRBD1. CDR3 sequence (DNA): TGTGCCAGTAGGGGGACAGGGAATTACGAGCAGTACTTC. Translated: CASRGTGNYEQYF.